This T cell receptor beta chain was captured by sequencing in a study of patients and donors after allogeneic stem cell transplantation. The V end was cut by 1 base, the J end by 9 bases, with 16 bases between. This CDR3 has 14 residues. The germline CDR1 and CDR2 sequences are SGHRS and YFSETQ. A single record per CDR3 protein comes from TCRdb applying MiXCR to the RT-PCR reads. In the table there are about a million distinct CDR3 sequences, about 20% of which are singletons. The sequencing input was blood, either unsorted or a sorted T cell fraction (not recorded which). This chain joins TRBV5-1 and TRBJ1-1; D is uncertain. The receptor was derived from a human donor who was either an allogeneic HSCT recipient or a stem cell or donor lymphocyte infusion donor (not recorded which). It is not recorded whose cells these are; they may come from a transplant donor. CDR3 nucleotides: TGCGCCAGCAGCTTGTTTGGCGACGGAATTAAAGCTTTCTTT. Residues: CASSLFGDGIKAFF.